Below, one T cell receptor beta chain is given with its context. The data were obtained in a study of blood T cell repertoires in COVID-19. Germline assignment: CDR1 KGHDR and CDR2 SFDVKD. V was clipped by 2 bases and J by 4 bases, with 13 bases between them. The CDR3 is 15 residues long. Produced via immunoSEQ multiplex PCR; TCRdb's table is partial and in-frame only. The sample yields under 200,000 clones, roughly 85% seen once. The sequencing input was PBMCs or T cells enriched from blood (not recorded which). The source of this sequence is a man aged 55 to 70 who had recovered from COVID-19. V is TRBV24-1 and J is TRBJ1-1, with no clear D. This chain's CDR3 is CATSDSRRGGTEAFF. The CDR3 DNA sequence: TGTGCCACCAGTGATTCCCGACGGGGTGGCACTGAAGCTTTCTTT.